The rows below give T cell receptor beta chains drawn from one sample of a study of identical twins. Each CDR3 protein gets one entry after TCRdb re-called the 5' RACE reads with MiXCR. The sample contains 650,000 to 750,000 distinct CDR3 sequences, 21% of which appear only once. This sample was also put to use in a study of T cells expressing NK-cell markers.

Sequenced: PBMCs. These receptors all come from a woman between 18 and 29 years old in good health. Each CDR3 is given with its conserved first and last residue. Fields, in order: CDR3 length, V gene, J gene, clone size, D gene, CDR3 DNA, CDR3 protein. The D gene is left open where the match is weak. Size is stated for part of the rows, as once, few or many counts, or as a class when the clone is expanded.

>13|TRBV12-3/TRBV12-4|TRBJ1-1|-|-
TGTGCCAGCTCTAAACTACGAGGCACTGAAGCTTTCTTT
CASSKLRGTEAFF
>12|TRBV28|TRBJ1-1|few|TRBD1
TGTGCCAGCAAGGACAGGGACGCTGAAGCTTTCTTT
CASKDRDAEAFF
>15|TRBV11-2|TRBJ2-1|-|-
TGTGCCAGCAGCTCCCCAGGGGATCGCTACAATGAGCAGTTCTTC
CASSSPGDRYNEQFF
>13|TRBV10-3|TRBJ1-2|-|-
TGTGCCATCACTCCGTCAGCTAACTATGGCTACACCTTC
CAITPSANYGYTF
>14|TRBV20-1|TRBJ2-3|-|-
TGCAGTGCTAGTAGGTCCCTTAGGGCCGATACGCAGTATTTT
CSASRSLRADTQYF
>18|TRBV21-1|TRBJ2-4|many|-
TGTGCCAGCAGCAAAGATAAACATATCAGGGTTGGCAAAAACATTCAGTACTTC
CASSKDKHIRVGKNIQYF
>15|TRBV12-3/TRBV12-4|TRBJ1-3|few|-
TGTGCCAGCGGCTTAACCCTAACCTCTGGAAACACCATATATTTT
CASGLTLTSGNTIYF
>16|TRBV5-1|TRBJ2-1|-|TRBD2
TGCGCCAGCAGCTCCGGACTAGCGGGGGTCTACAATGAGCAGTTCTTC
CASSSGLAGVYNEQFF
>19|TRBV20-1|TRBJ2-1|many|TRBD2
TGCAGTGCTAGAGAAAGGACTAGCGGGAGGGCCCTCTCCTACAATGAGCAGTTCTTC
CSARERTSGRALSYNEQFF
>16|TRBV27|TRBJ2-3|once|-
TGTGCCAGCAGCCTTCTTTTGGGAGGAGGGCCAGATACGCAGTATTTT
CASSLLLGGGPDTQYF
>15|TRBV20-1|TRBJ2-5|-|TRBD2
TGCAGTGCTAGGGGACTAGCGGGCTATCAAGAGACCCAGTACTTC
CSARGLAGYQETQYF
>15|TRBV29-1|TRBJ2-1|many|-
TGCAGCGTTGTAGGGCTAGCCGTCTCCTACAATGAGCAGTTCTTC
CSVVGLAVSYNEQFF
>13|TRBV5-1|TRBJ2-4|-|TRBD1
TGCGCCAGCAGCTTTGGGACAGAAAACATTCAGTACTTC
CASSFGTENIQYF
>12|TRBV12-3/TRBV12-4|TRBJ2-7|many|-
TGTGCCAGCATCGCGGGAAATTACGAGCAGTACTTC
CASIAGNYEQYF
>14|TRBV13|TRBJ1-1|many|-
TGTGCCAGCAGCTTAGCGGCAAAAGGGTTAGCGGCTTTCTTT
CASSLAAKGLAAFF
>16|TRBV2|TRBJ2-5|few|-
TGTGCCAGCAGTGAATTTGTCCCTTGGGCGCAAGAGACCCAGTACTTC
CASSEFVPWAQETQYF
>13|TRBV12-3/TRBV12-4|TRBJ1-3|few|-
TGTGCCAGCACCCCATCTTCCGGAAACACCATATATTTT
CASTPSSGNTIYF
>12|TRBV12-3/TRBV12-4|TRBJ2-7|few|-
TGTGCCAGCACTCGTAGGGGGGACGAGCAGTACTTC
CASTRRGDEQYF
>15|TRBV9|TRBJ2-3|-|TRBD2
TGTGCCAGCAGCGTAGAGGCTAGCGGGATAGATACGCAGTATTTT
CASSVEASGIDTQYF
>12|TRBV29-1|TRBJ2-1|few|-
TGCAGCCAAAGAACCGGGCAGAATGAGCAGTTCTTC
CSQRTGQNEQFF
>13|TRBV11-2|TRBJ2-2|-|-
TGTGCCAGCAGCTTCACGGACACCGGGGAGCTGTTTTTT
CASSFTDTGELFF
>17|TRBV11-2|TRBJ2-3|-|TRBD2
TGTGCCAGCAGCTACTCGACTAGCGGGAGGGTCACAGATACGCAGTATTTT
CASSYSTSGRVTDTQYF
>13|TRBV6-2/TRBV6-3|TRBJ2-5|few|-
TGTGCCAGCAGTTCCGTCAGCGGAGAGACCCAGTACTTC
CASSSVSGETQYF
>15|TRBV10-2|TRBJ1-4|few|-
TGCGCCAGCAGGGCGCAGGTAGCAACTAATGAAAAACTGTTTTTT
CASRAQVATNEKLFF
>14|TRBV9|TRBJ2-5|-|-
TGTGCCAGCAGCGCGACGGGCCATCAAGAGACCCAGTACTTC
CASSATGHQETQYF
>14|TRBV2|TRBJ2-5|many|-
TGTGCGGGCGGCAGGGGGGAGTACCAAGAGACCCAGTACTTC
CAGGRGEYQETQYF
>14|TRBV25-1|TRBJ2-7|few|-
TGTGCCAGCAGTGATGCGCAGGGATTCTACGAGCAGTACTTC
CASSDAQGFYEQYF
>13|TRBV6-2/TRBV6-3|TRBJ1-1|few|-
TGTGCCAGCAGTTACTCGATGGACACTGAAGCTTTCTTT
CASSYSMDTEAFF
>15|TRBV9|TRBJ2-7|few|TRBD2
TGTGCCAGCAGCGCCGGGGGGGCCAGTAGCTACGAGCAGTACTTC
CASSAGGASSYEQYF
>14|TRBV20-1|TRBJ1-2|-|TRBD1
TGCAGTGCTAGAGAAGGGACAGGGACCTATGGCTACACCTTC
CSAREGTGTYGYTF
>15|TRBV9|TRBJ2-5|many|-
TGTGCCAGCAGCGCGACCGGGACACCTAAAGAGACCCAGTACTTC
CASSATGTPKETQYF
>16|TRBV7-7|TRBJ2-2|-|TRBD2
TGTGCTAGCAGCTTCAGCGGGGGGACGAACACCGGGGAGCTGTTTTTT
CASSFSGGTNTGELFF
>16|TRBV7-9|TRBJ1-3|-|-
TGTGCCAGCAGCTTAAGAACGTGGATCTCTGGAAACACCATATATTTT
CASSLRTWISGNTIYF
>14|TRBV29-1|TRBJ2-7|-|-
TGCAGCGTTCTCTTGACACTTAACCCCTACGAGCAGTACTTC
CSVLLTLNPYEQYF
>12|TRBV20-1|TRBJ1-5|-|TRBD1
TGCAGTGCGTGCGACAGGGGTCAGCCCCAGCATTTT
CSACDRGQPQHF
>18|TRBV10-2|TRBJ1-2|few|TRBD1
TGCGCCAGCAGTGAGCCCGCAGGGGGCCTTTTCGCTAACTATGGCTACACCTTC
CASSEPAGGLFANYGYTF
>13|TRBV20-1|TRBJ2-7|-|TRBD2
TGCAGTGCCACCTGGGATAGCGGGGTGGGGCAGTACTTC
CSATWDSGVGQYF
>15|TRBV6-5|TRBJ2-1|few|-
TGTGCCAGCAGTTATAGTTTGTCGACAGGCCATGAGCAGTTCTTC
CASSYSLSTGHEQFF
>15|TRBV25-1|TRBJ2-2|-|-
TGTGCCAGCAGTGACCCACGTGGGGGCACCGGGGAGCTGTTTTTT
CASSDPRGGTGELFF
>14|TRBV20-1|TRBJ2-3|many|TRBD2
TGCAGTGCTAGCCTAGCGGGAGGAGCAGATACGCAGTATTTT
CSASLAGGADTQYF
>17|TRBV6-5|TRBJ1-6|-|-
TGTGCCAGCAGTTTTACCGGGACTCGGGGAAGGAATTCACCCCTCCACTTT
CASSFTGTRGRNSPLHF
>17|TRBV5-5|TRBJ2-1|-|TRBD1
TGTGCCAGCAGCCGCGACAGGGCCGGTTGGGACTACAATGAGCAGTTCTTC
CASSRDRAGWDYNEQFF
>16|TRBV20-1|TRBJ2-7|-|TRBD2
TGCGGGATCCCGGGGGGGGCCGGCACACCTTCAGGGGAGCAGTACTTC
CGIPGGAGTPSGEQYF
>15|TRBV6-2/TRBV6-3|TRBJ2-1|-|-
TGTGCCAGCAGTCGCGACAGGCAATTTATCAATGAGCAGTTCTTC
CASSRDRQFINEQFF
>15|TRBV12-3/TRBV12-4|TRBJ1-2|few|-
TGTGCCAGCAGTTTATTGCCGGGCTGGGGCTATGGCTACACCTTC
CASSLLPGWGYGYTF
>13|TRBV12-3/TRBV12-4|TRBJ1-1|many|-
TGTGCCAGCAGTTTCATGGGGGCTTCTGAAGCTTTCTTT
CASSFMGASEAFF
>15|TRBV5-1|TRBJ2-1|many|TRBD2
TGCGCCAGCAGCGATACTAGCGGGTCGACAAATGAGCAGTTCTTC
CASSDTSGSTNEQFF